This section outlines one TCR beta chain sequence together with its context. The CDR3 sequence is 14 residues long. Trimming left V 6 bases short and J 5 bases short, with 20 bases between. CDR1 DFQATT and CDR2 SNEGSKA come from the germline V gene (reference sequence). The record originates from a study of response to subunit inactivated influenza vaccine. TCRdb reanalysed the RT-PCR reads using MiXCR and keeps one entry per CDR3 protein. Among 550,000 to 600,000 distinct CDR3 sequences listed, roughly 10% were seen once. The sequence derives from a man aged 50 to 60 who received an inactivated influenza vaccine. Sample: PBMCs from blood, taken on the day of vaccination. This chain uses TRBV20-1 with TRBJ2-7; D ambiguous. The CDR3 here is CSASTRSKRDEQYF. In nucleotides, the CDR3 is TGCAGTGCCAGCACTCGATCTAAACGGGACGAGCAGTACTTC.